Given below is one T cell receptor beta chain in context. Checkpoint therapy with ipilimumab 1 mg/kg began 14 to 28 days after transplant. Repertoires were generated with immunoSEQ multiplex PCR, while TCRdb's copy carries only in-frame clones and drops some. The table has 8,500 to 11,000 clones, under 85% seen once. This sample stems from a study of ipilimumab plus nivolumab after autologous stem cell transplantation. Overall study: Median doses per patient: roughly five ipilimumab, about 8 nivolumab.

The length of the CDR3 is 14 residues. From germline, CDR1 is SGHTA and CDR2 FQGTGA. V gave up 1 base and J gave up 13 bases, with 19 bases separating them. This chain connects TRBV7-3 to TRBJ1-2; no clear D. The sequence came from a male donor with diffuse large B-cell lymphoma. Material: PBMCs, obtained in a trial of ipilimumab plus nivolumab as post-transplant consolidation. The CDR3 DNA reads as TGTGCCAGCAGCTTAAGTGGGGTGGGTGGTCATCTCACCTTC. This translates into CASSLSGVGGHLTF.